This T cell receptor beta chain is from a study of technical replicates of blood from a handful of donors. The CDR3 totals 15 residues. The germline CDR1 and CDR2 sequences are SGHAT and FQNNGV. The V segment lost 7 bases and the J segment 5 bases; nucleotides outside the gene matches: 10. The data were produced by immunoSEQ multiplex PCR, yet TCRdb's version contains in-frame clones alone and is incomplete. Of about 83,000 clones listed, roughly 91% were seen once; the top ten hold 0.39%. This TCR was sampled from a human donor in good health. The rearrangement uses TRBV11-2 and TRBJ2-3; 9 nucleotides line up with TRBD1. Sequenced sample: T cells isolated from PBMCs. The CDR3 sequence: CASTPGTGLGDTQYF. DNA of the CDR3: TGTGCCAGCACCCCCGGGACAGGGTTAGGAGATACGCAGTATTTT.